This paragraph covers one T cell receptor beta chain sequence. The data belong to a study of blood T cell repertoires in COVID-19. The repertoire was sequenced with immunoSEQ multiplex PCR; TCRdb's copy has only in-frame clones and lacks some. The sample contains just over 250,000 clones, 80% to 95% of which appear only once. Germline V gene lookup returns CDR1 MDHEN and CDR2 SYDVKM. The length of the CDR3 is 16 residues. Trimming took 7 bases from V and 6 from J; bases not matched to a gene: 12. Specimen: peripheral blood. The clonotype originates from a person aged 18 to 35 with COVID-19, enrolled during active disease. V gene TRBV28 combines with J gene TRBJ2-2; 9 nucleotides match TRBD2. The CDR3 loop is CASTPTGLAGPGELFF. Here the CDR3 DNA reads TGTGCCAGCACTCCCACGGGACTAGCAGGACCCGGGGAGCTGTTTTTT.